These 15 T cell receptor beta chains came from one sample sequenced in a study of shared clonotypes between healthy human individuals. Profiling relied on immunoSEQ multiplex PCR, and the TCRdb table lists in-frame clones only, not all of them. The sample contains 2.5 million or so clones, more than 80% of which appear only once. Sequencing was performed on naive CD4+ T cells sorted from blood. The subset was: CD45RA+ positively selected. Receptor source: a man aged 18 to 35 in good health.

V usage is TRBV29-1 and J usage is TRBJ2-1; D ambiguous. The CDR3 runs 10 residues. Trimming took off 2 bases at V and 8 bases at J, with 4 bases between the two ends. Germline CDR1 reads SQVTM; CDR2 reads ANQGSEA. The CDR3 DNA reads TGCAGCGTTGAAATCCATGAGCAGTTCTTC. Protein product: CSVEIHEQFF.

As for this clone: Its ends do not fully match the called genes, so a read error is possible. Written as DNA, the CDR3 is TGTGCCAGCAGTTTATTGGGGGCCGGAGAAGACTTC. Translation: CASSLLGAGEDF. The chain has TRBV28 and TRBJ2-5; the D gene is possibly TRBD1 (6 bases). The germline gives CDR1 MDHEN, CDR2 SYDVKM. The CDR3 is 12 residues long.

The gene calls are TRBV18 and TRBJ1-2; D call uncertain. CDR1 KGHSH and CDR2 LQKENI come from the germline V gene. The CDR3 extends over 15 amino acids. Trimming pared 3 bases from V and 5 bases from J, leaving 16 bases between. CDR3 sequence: CASSPGRRTDYGYTF. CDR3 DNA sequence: TGTGCCAGCTCACCGGGAAGACGGACGGATTATGGCTACACCTTC.

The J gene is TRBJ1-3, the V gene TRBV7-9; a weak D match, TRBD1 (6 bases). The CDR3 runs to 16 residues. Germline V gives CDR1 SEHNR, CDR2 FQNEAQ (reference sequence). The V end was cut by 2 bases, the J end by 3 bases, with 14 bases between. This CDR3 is CASSLMSGESGNTIYF. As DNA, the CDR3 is TGTGCCAGCAGCTTAATGTCAGGGGAAAGTGGAAACACCATATATTTT.

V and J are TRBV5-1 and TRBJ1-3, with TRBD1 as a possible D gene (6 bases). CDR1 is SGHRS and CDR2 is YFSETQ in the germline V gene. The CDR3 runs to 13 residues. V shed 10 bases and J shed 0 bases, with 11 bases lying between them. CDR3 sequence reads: CAPGAPSGNTIYF. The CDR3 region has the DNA TGCGCCCCGGGGGCCCCCTCTGGAAACACCATATATTTT. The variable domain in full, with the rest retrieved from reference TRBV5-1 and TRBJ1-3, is KAGVTQTPRYLIKTRGQQVTLSCSPISGHRSVSWYQQTPGQGLQFLFEYFSETQRNKGNFPGRFSGRQFSNSRSEMNVSTLELGDSALYLCAPGAPSGNTIYFGEGSWLTVV.

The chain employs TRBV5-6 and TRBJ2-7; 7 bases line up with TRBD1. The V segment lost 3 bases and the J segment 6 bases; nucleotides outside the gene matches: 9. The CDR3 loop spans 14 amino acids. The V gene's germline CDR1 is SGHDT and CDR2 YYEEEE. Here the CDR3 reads CASSSQQGPGEQYF. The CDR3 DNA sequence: TGTGCCAGCAGCTCCCAACAGGGGCCGGGCGAGCAGTACTTC. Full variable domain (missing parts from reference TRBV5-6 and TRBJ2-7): DAGVTQSPTHLIKTRGQQVTLRCSPKSGHDTVSWYQQALGQGPQFIFQYYEEEERQRGNFPDRFSGHQFPNYSSELNVNALLLGDSALYLCASSSQQGPGEQYFGPGTRLTVT.

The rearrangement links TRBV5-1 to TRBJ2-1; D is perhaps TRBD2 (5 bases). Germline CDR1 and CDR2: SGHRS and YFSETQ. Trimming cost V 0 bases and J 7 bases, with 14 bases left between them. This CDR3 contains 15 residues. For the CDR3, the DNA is TGCGCCAGCAGCTTGGACGCGGGTCACGGGAATGAGCAGTTCTTC. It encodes CASSLDAGHGNEQFF.

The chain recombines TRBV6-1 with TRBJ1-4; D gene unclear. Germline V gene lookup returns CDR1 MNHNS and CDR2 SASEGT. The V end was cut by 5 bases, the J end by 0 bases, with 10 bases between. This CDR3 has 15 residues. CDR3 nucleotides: TGTGCCAGCAGTTCCATAGTTGCAACTAATGAAAAACTGTTTTTT. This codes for CASSSIVATNEKLFF.

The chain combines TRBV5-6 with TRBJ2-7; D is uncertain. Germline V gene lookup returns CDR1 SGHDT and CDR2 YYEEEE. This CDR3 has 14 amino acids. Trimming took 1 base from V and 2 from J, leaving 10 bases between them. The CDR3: CASSLRGVTYEQYF. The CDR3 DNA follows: TGTGCCAGCAGCTTGCGTGGCGTGACCTACGAGCAGTACTTC.

The CDR3 sequence is CASSEIPGQGDTGELFF. CDR3 DNA sequence: TGCGCCAGCAGCGAGATCCCGGGACAGGGAGACACCGGGGAGCTGTTTTTT. The rearrangement uses TRBV5-1 and TRBJ2-2, with TRBD1 matching over 9 bases. The CDR3 runs to 17 residues. Germline lookup yields CDR1 SGHRS and CDR2 YFSETQ. With V trimmed by 4 bases and J by 3 bases, 10 bases remained unmatched.

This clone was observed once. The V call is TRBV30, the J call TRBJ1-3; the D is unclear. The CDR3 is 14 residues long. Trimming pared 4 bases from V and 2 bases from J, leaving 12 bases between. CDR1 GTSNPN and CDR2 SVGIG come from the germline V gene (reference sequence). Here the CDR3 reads CAWNRPSAGNTIYF. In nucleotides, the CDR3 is TGTGCCTGGAACCGACCCTCGGCTGGAAACACCATATATTTT.

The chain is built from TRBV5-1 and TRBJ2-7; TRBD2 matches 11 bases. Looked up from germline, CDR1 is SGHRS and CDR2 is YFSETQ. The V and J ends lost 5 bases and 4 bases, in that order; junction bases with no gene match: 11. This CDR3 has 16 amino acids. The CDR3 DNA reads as TGCGCCAGCAGTTGGGGAGGGACTAGCGGAATATACGAGCAGTACTTC. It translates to CASSWGGTSGIYEQYF.

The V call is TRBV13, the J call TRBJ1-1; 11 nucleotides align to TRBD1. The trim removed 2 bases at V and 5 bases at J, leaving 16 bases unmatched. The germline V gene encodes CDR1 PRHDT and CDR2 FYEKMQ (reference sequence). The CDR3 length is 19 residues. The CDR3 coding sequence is TGTGCCAGCAGCTTAAGGATCGGTCGAGGGACAGGGGGGTTTACTGAAGCTTTCTTT. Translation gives CASSLRIGRGTGGFTEAFF.

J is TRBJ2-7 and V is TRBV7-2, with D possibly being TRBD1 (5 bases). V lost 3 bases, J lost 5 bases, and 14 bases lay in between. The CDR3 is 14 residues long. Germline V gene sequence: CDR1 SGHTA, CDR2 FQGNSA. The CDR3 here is CASSFLSLGDEQYF. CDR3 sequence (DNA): TGTGCCAGCAGCTTTTTGTCTCTAGGGGACGAGCAGTACTTC.

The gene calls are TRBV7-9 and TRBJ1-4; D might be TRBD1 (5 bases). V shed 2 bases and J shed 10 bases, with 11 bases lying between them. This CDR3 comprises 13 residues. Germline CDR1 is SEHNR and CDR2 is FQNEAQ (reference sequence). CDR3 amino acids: CASSLITGGKLFF. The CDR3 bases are TGTGCCAGCAGCTTAATTACAGGCGGAAAACTGTTTTTT.